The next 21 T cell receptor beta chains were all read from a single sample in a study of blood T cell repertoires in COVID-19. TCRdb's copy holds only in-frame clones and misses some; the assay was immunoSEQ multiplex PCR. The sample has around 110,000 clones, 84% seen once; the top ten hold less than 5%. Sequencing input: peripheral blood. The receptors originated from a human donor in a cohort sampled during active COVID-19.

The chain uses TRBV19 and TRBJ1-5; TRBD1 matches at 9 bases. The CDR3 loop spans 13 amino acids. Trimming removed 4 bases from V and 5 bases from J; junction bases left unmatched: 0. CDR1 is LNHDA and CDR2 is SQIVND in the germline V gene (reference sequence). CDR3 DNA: TGTGCCAGTAGTAGGGACAGGGATCAGCCCCAGCATTTT. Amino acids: CASSRDRDQPQHF.

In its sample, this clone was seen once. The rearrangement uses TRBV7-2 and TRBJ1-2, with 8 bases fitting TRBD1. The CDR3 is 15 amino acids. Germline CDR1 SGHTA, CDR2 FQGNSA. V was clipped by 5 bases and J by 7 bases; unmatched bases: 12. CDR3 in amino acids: CASSPRQGQTGGYTF. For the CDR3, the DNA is TGTGCCAGCAGCCCCAGACAGGGGCAAACGGGTGGCTACACCTTC.

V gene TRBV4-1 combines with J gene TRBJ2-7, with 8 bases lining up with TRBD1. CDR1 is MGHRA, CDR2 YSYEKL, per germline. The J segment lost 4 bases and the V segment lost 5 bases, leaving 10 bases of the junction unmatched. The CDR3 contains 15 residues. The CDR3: CASSTWTGTLYEQYF. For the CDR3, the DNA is TGCGCCAGCAGCACGTGGACAGGGACACTTTACGAGCAGTACTTC.

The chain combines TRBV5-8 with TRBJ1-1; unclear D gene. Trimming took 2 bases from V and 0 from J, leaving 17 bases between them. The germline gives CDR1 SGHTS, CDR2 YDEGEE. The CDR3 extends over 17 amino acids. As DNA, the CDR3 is TGTGCCAGCAGCTTTATGCGGGCAGGCTTTATGAACACTGAAGCTTTCTTT. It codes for CASSFMRAGFMNTEAFF. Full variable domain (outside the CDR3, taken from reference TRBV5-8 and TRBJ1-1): EAGVTQSPTHLIKTRGQQATLRCSPISGHTSVYWYQQALGLGLQFLLWYDEGEERNRGNFPPRFSGRQFPNYSSELNVNALELEDSALYLCASSFMRAGFMNTEAFFGQGTRLTVV.

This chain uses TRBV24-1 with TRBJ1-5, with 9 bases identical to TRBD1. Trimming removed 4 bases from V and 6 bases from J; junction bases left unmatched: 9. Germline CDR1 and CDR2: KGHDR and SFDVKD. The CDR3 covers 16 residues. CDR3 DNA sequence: TGTGCCACCAGTGACCCAGGGACAGGGTCGGGTCAGCCCCAGCATTTT. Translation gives CATSDPGTGSGQPQHF.

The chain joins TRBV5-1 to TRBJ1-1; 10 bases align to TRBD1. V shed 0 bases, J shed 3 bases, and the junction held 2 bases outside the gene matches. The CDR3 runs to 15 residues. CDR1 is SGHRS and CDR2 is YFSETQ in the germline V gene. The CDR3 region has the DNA TGCGCCAGCAGCTTGGTTGGGACAGGGGACACTGAAGCTTTCTTT. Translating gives CASSLVGTGDTEAFF.

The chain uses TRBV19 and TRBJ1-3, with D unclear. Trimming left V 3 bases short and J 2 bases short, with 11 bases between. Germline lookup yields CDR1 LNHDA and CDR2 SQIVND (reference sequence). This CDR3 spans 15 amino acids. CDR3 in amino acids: CASSIGRGAGNTIYF. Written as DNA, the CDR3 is TGTGCCAGTAGTATCGGGCGCGGGGCTGGAAACACCATATATTTT. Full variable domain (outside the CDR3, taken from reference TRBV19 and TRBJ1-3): DGGITQSPKYLFRKEGQNVTLSCEQNLNHDAMYWYRQDPGQGLRLIYYSQIVNDFQKGDIAEGYSVSREKKESFPLTVTSAQKNPTAFYLCASSIGRGAGNTIYFGEGSWLTVV.

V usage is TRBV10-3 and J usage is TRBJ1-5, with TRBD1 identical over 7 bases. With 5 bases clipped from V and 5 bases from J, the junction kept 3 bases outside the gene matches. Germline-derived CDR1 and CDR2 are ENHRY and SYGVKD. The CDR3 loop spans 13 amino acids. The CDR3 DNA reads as TGTGCCATCAGTTTAGACAGGGATCAGCCCCAGCATTTT. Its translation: CAISLDRDQPQHF.

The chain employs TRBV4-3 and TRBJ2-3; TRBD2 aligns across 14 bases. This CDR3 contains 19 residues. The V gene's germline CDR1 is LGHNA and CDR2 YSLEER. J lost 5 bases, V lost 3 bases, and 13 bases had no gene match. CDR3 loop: CASSQAGTSGSSGGDTQYF. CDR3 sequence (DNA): TGCGCCAGCAGCCAGGCCGGGACTAGCGGGAGTTCGGGGGGAGATACGCAGTATTTT.

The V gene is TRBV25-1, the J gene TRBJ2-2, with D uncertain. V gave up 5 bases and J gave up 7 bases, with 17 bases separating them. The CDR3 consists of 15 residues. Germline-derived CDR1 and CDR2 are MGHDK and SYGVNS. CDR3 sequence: CASSNTGPSGGELFF. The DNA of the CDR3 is TGTGCCAGCAGTAATACTGGGCCCAGTGGCGGGGAGCTGTTTTTT.

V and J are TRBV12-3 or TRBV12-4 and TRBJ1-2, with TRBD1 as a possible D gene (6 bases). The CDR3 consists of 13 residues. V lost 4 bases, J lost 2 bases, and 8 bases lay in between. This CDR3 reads CASSSGTNYGYTF. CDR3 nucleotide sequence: TGTGCCAGCAGTTCTGGGACAAACTATGGCTACACCTTC.

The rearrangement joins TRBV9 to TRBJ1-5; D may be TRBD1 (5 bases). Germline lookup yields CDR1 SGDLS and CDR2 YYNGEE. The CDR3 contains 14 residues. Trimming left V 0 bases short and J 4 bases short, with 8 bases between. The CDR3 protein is CASSVGQGNQPQHF. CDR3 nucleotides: TGTGCCAGCAGCGTAGGGCAGGGAAATCAGCCCCAGCATTTT.

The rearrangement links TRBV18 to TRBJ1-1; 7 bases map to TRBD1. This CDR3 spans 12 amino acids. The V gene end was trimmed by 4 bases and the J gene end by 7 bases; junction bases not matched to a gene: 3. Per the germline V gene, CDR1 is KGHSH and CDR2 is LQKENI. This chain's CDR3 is CASSLGTDEAFF. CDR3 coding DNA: TGTGCCAGCTCACTGGGGACAGATGAAGCTTTCTTT.

CDR3 residues: CASSLGLAGGAPYNEQFF. CDR3 bases: TGCGCCAGCAGCTTGGGACTAGCGGGAGGAGCACCCTACAATGAGCAGTTCTTC. The rearrangement joins TRBV5-1 to TRBJ2-1, with 13 bases that match TRBD2. The CDR3 has 18 amino acids. V was pared by 0 bases and J by 2 bases, with 5 bases of the junction left unmatched. Germline V gives CDR1 SGHRS, CDR2 YFSETQ.

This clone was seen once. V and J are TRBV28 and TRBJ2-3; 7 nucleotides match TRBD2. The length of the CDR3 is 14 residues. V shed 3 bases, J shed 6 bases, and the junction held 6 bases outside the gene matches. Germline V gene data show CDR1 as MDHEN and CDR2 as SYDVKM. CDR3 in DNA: TGTGCCAGCAGTTTGACTAGCCTCCCTGATACGCAGTATTTT. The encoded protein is CASSLTSLPDTQYF.

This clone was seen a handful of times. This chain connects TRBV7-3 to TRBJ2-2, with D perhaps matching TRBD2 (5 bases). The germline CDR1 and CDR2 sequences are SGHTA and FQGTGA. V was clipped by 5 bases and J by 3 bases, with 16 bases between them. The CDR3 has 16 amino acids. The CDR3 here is CASSPNLGEDTGELFF. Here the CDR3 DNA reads TGTGCCAGCAGCCCGAATCTGGGAGAGGACACCGGGGAGCTGTTTTTT.

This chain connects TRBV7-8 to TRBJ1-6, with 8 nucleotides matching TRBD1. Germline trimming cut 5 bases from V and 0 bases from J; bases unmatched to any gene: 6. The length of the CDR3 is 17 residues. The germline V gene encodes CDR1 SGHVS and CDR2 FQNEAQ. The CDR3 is CASSGQTGVSYNSPLHF. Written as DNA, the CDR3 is TGTGCCAGCAGCGGGCAGACAGGGGTCTCCTATAATTCACCCCTCCACTTT.

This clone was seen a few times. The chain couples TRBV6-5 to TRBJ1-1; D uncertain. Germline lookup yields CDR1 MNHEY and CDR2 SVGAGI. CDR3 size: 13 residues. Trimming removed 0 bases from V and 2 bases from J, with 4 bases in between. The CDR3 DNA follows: TGTGCCAGCAGTTACTCACTCAACACTGAAGCTTTCTTT. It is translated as CASSYSLNTEAFF.

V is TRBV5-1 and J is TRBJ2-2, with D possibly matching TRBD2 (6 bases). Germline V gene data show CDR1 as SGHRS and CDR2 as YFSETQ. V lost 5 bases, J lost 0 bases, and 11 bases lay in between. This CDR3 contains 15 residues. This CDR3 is CASRGGSTNTGELFF. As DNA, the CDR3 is TGCGCCAGCAGGGGGGGATCAACGAACACCGGGGAGCTGTTTTTT.

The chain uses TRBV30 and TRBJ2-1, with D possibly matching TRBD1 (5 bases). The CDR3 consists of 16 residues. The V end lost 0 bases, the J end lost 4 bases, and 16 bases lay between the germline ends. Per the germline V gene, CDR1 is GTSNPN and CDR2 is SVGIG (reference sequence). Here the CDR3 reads CAWSVSTAHRYNEQFF. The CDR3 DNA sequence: TGTGCCTGGAGTGTATCGACAGCTCATAGATACAATGAGCAGTTCTTC.

Here the CDR3 reads CASSQGSVADPSYNEQFF. The DNA for the CDR3 is TGCGCCAGCAGCCAAGGGTCAGTAGCGGACCCCTCCTACAATGAGCAGTTCTTC. V usage is TRBV4-1 and J usage is TRBJ2-1; TRBD2 might be the D (6 bases). V lost 1 base, J lost 0 bases, and 16 bases lay in between. The CDR3 runs to 18 residues. Germline values: CDR1 MGHRA, CDR2 YSYEKL.